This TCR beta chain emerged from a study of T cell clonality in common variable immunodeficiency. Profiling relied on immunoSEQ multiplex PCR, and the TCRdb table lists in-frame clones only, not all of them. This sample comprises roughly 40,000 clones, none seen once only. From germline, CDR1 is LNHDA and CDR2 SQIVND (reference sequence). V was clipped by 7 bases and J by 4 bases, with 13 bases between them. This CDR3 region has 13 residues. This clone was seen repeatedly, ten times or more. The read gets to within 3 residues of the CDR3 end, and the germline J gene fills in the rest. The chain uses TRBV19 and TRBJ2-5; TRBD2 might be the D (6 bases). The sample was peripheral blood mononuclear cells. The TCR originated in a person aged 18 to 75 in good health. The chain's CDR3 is CASNGGVGETQYF. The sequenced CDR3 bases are TGTGCCAGTAACGGCGGGGTGGGAGAGACC.